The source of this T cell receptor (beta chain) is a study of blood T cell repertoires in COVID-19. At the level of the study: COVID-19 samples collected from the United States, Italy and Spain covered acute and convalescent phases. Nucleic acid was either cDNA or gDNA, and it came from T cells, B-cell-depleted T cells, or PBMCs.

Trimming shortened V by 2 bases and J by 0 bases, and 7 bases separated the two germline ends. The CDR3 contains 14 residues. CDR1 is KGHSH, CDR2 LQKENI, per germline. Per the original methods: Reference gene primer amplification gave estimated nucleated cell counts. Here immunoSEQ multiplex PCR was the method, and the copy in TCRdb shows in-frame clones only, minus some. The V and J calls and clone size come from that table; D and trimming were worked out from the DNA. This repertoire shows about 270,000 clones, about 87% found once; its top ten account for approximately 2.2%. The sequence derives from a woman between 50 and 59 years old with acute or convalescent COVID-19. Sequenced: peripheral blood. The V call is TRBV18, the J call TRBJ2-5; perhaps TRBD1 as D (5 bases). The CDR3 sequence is CASSPAGYQETQYF. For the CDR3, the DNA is TGTGCCAGCTCACCAGCAGGGTACCAAGAGACCCAGTACTTC.